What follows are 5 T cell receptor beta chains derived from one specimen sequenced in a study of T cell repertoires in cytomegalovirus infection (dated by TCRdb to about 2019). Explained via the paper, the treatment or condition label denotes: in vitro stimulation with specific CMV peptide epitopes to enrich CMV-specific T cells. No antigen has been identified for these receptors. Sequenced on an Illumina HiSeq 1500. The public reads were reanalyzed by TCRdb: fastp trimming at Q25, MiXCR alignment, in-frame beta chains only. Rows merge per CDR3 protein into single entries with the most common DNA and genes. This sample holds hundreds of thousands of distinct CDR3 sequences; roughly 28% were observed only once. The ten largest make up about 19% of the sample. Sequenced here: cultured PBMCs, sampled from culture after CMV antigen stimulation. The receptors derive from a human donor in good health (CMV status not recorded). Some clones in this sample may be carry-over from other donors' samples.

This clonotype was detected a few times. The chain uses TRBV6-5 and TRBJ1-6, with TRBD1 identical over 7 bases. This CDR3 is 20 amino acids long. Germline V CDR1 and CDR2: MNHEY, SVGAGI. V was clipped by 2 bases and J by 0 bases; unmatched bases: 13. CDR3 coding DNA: TGTGCCAGCAGTTACGGGGACAGAGACGGGGCTAGCTCCTATAATTCACCCCTCCACTTT. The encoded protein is CASSYGDRDGASSYNSPLHF.

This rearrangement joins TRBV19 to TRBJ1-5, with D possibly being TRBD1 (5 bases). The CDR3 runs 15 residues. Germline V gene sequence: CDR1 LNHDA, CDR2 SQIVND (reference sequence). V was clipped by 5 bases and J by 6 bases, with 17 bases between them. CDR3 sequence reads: CASSPGTVHGQPQHF. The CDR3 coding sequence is TGTGCCAGTAGTCCCGGGACCGTTCACGGTCAGCCCCAGCATTTT.

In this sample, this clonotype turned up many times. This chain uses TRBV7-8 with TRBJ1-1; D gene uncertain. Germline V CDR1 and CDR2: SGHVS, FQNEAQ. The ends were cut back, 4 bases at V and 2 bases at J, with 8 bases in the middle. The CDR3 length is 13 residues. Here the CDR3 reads CASSSGINTEAFF. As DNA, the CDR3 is TGTGCCAGCAGCTCTGGTATTAACACTGAAGCTTTCTTT.

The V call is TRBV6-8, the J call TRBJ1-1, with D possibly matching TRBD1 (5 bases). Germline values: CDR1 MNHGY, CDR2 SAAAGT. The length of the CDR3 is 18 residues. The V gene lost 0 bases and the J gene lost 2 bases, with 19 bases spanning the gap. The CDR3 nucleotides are TGTGCCAGCAGTTACTCGAATCAGGGAAGGATAGGCAACACTGAAGCTTTCTTT. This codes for CASSYSNQGRIGNTEAFF.

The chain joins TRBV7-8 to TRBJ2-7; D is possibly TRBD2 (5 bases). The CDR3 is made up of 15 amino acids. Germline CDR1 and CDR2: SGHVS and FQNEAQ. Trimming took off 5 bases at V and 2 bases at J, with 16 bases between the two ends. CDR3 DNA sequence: TGTGCCAGCAGCCCTGGTCTCTCCGGGACCTACGAGCAGTACTTC. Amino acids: CASSPGLSGTYEQYF.